This T cell receptor beta chain is from a study of blood T cells in healthy people across ages (dated by TCRdb to between 2014 and 2017). Study-wide context: In model experiments, roughly one uniquely barcoded TCR beta cDNA molecule per two T cells was captured by template switching. To track age-related changes in TCR beta repertoire diversity, the study relied on deep sequencing normalized with unique cDNA molecular identifiers. Donors were grouped into four age groups: young (average 16 years), middle-aged (roughly 40), aged (roughly 62) and long-lived (about 89). Donors of different ages were randomly distributed across sequencing lanes to avoid experimental bias. The study analyzed two additional independent replicas of 1 million unique cDNA reads from the same blood draw for two donors, one aged 18 to 29 and one aged 80 or older.

V loses 0 bases of germline sequence and J loses 0 bases, and the interval between the two ends is 10 bases. The CDR3, cysteine through phenylalanine, is 16 amino acids long. The kept DNA is CDR3 alone, 48 bases in frame from the first base. From a lookup of the germline V gene, CDR1 and CDR2 are LGHNA and YSLEER. What the research found in general, with its limitations: There was a strong correlation between observed TCR beta diversity and the percentage of naive T cells measured by flow cytometry. Estimates of total diversity from one million sequenced T cells were regarded as lower bounds and underestimates. Because the CMV infection status of the donors was unknown, age-related changes in expanded clonotypes may potentially have been confounded. As age increased, observed TCR beta diversity per million T cells dropped in a roughly linear way, and a significant reduction was already evident by age 40. Compared with the aged group, the long-lived group had more naive CD4+ T cells, fewer expanded clones and increased TCR diversity, suggesting age selection. Because profiling used bulk unsorted PBMCs, naive and antigen-experienced compartments could not be compared conclusively.

Donors were a few dozen systemically healthy Caucasian individuals from Russia aged roughly 6 to 90 years. About 10 milliliters of peripheral blood were drawn from each donor into EDTA-treated Vacutainer tubes. Ficoll-Paque density-gradient centrifugation was used to isolate PBMCs, with at least 6.5 million per sample. Trizol reagent was used to extract total RNA from the PBMCs, yielding at least 5.5 micrograms per sample. For every donor, flow cytometry on a PBMC aliquot measured the percentage of naive CD45RAhigh/CD27high T cells. This clonotype was detected only a few times. The antigen this receptor binds is unknown. No clone much larger than this one lies a single base away; base qualities are absent. Library construction relied on 5' RACE. Sequenced using an Illumina HiSeq 2500. A second PCR of 7 to 11 cycles was performed with a sample-barcoded 5' primer and a J-beta primer mix. A unique molecular identifier was introduced onto each TCR beta cDNA molecule by a template-switch 5' adaptor carrying 12 random nucleotides. Each sample yielded at least 2.5 million CDR3-containing paired-end reads. All of the RNA was converted into first-strand cDNA using the Mint cDNA synthesis kit, with a TRBC-specific oligonucleotide serving as the primer. Following uracil-DNA glycosylase treatment, a first 18-cycle PCR with universal primers M1SS and BC2_uni_R was performed on all cDNA. For the original study's pipeline: For normalization, 1 million high-quality reads, each with a distinct molecular identifier, were randomly selected from each sample. Reads sharing molecular identifiers were discarded rather than binned into consensus sequences. MiTCR, with a Q25 quality threshold and the strictest error-elimination algorithm, was used for CDR3 identification, clonotype clustering and error correction. A nonparametric unseen species model with Euler transformation was used to estimate lower-bound total TCR beta diversity. TCRdb's own reprocessing of the public reads used fastp at Q25 and MiXCR and kept productive beta chains. Merged by CDR3 protein, the rows form single entries marked with the most common genes and DNA. The V and J calls and clone size come from TCRdb's table, not from the authors' own analysis. Counted in this sample were around 800,000 distinct CDR3 sequences; roughly 44% of them appeared once. About a fifth of the sample is held by the ten biggest clonotypes.

This sequence originates from a man aged 55 to 70 in good health. The sequencing input was blood. The sequence links TRBV4-3 to TRBJ2-3; the best D guess is TRBD1, with 6 bases matching. The DNA sequence is TGCGCCAGCAGCCAAGATCGGGGACATAGCACAGATACGCAGTATTTT. Translated, it gives CASSQDRGHSTDTQYF.